This T cell receptor (beta chain) was sequenced during a study of blood T cell repertoires in COVID-19. Study-wide background: Material from acute and convalescent COVID-19 was sourced from the United States, Italy and Spain. The cDNA or gDNA used as material had been derived from T cells, B-cell-depleted T cells, or PBMCs.

This CDR3 has 16 residues. V gave up 4 bases and J gave up 0 bases; unmatched junction bases: 9. Looked up from germline, CDR1 is MNHEY and CDR2 is SMNVEV (reference sequence). Source study methods: By means of reference gene primer amplification, nucleated cell counts were estimated. TCRdb keeps only in-frame clones here, not all; method: immunoSEQ multiplex PCR. V and J calls and clone size come straight from that table; D and trimming were deduced from the DNA. The sample records some 150,000 clones, more than 75% being singletons. The chain uses TRBV27 and TRBJ2-7, with TRBD2 identical over 7 bases. This receptor was identified in a woman in her forties or fifties with active or convalescent COVID-19. Material: peripheral blood. The CDR3 nucleotides are TGTGCCAGCAGTTCCTATCTAGCGGATTACTCCTACGAGCAGTACTTC. The encoded protein is CASSSYLADYSYEQYF.